There are many counts of the clone carrying this TCR beta chain. What it recognizes is unknown. Germline V gene data show CDR1 as DFQATT and CDR2 as SNEGSKA (reference sequence). This CDR3 has 15 amino acids. V lost 3 bases and J 2 bases, leaving 17 bases between the germline ends. The sample belongs to a study of T cells in Graves' hyperthyroidism and ophthalmopathy. Study information: Peripheral blood was collected at initial diagnosis, before any treatment. Whole-study results and caveats: Blood held most thyroid clonotypes expanded above 0.001 frequency.

Fresh 10 ml peripheral blood yielded PBMCs. Template material for amplifying TCR beta CDR3 regions consisted of RNA transcripts. When the TCR CDR3 underwent first-round RT-PCR, the HTBI primer set was used. Via MiXCR, TCRdb re-called the multiplex PCR reads, giving one row per CDR3 protein. The table records around 340,000 distinct CDR3 sequences, over 15% of them present only once. The chain recombines TRBV20-1 with TRBJ2-7, with D maybe TRBD1 (5 bases). The sequencing sample was made of blood. This receptor was identified in a woman between 40 and 55 years old with Graves' ophthalmopathy. This CDR3 reads CSARGRIGNPYEQYF. The CDR3 bases are TGCAGTGCTAGGGGGCGAATAGGAAACCCCTACGAGCAGTACTTC.